This T cell receptor beta chain was captured in a study of blood T cell repertoires in COVID-19. Whole-study context: The analysed material was cDNA or gDNA that came from T cells, B-cell-depleted T cells, or PBMCs.

Sequencing was performed with immunoSEQ multiplex PCR; in TCRdb, only in-frame clones are kept and a portion is missing. The sample lists 100,000 or so clones, approximately 86% occurring once. In germline, CDR1 is SSHAT, CDR2 FNYEAQ (reference sequence). The CDR3 contains 15 residues. V dropped 5 bases and J dropped 5; count of bases not matched to a gene: 4. The chain combines TRBV7-7 with TRBJ2-1, with 12 bases aligning to TRBD2. Source material: peripheral blood. This TCR came from a man between 60 and 75 years old with acute or convalescent COVID-19. As DNA, the CDR3 is TGTGCCAGCAGCATGGGACTAGCGGGCCACAATGAGCAGTTCTTC. Protein product: CASSMGLAGHNEQFF.